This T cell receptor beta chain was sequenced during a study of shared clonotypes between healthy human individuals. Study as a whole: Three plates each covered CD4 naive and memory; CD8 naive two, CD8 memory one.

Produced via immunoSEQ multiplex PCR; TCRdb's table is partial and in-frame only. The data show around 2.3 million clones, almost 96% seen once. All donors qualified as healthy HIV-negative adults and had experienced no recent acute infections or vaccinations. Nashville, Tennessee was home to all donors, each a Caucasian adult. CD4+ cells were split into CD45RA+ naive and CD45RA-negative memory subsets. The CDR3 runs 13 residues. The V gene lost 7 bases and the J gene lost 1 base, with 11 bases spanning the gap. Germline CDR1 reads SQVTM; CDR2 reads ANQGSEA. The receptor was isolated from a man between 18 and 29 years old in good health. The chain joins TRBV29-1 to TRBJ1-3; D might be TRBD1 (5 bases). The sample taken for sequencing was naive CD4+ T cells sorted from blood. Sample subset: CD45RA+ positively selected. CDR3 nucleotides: TGCAGCGCCCAGGGTTTGTCTGGAAACACCATATATTTT. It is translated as CSAQGLSGNTIYF.